Presented here are 6 T cell receptor beta chains from one specimen sequenced in a study of early T cells in non-severe SARS-CoV-2 infection. TCRdb redid the calling of the 5' RACE reads with MiXCR, one entry per CDR3 protein. This sample has fewer than 100,000 distinct CDR3 sequences, with roughly 13% found just once. The material sequenced was whole blood. The receptor source for this set is an adult who was a healthcare worker with PCR-confirmed SARS-CoV-2 infection or an uninfected control (not recorded which).

This clonotype has just a few counts. This chain joins TRBV4-2 and TRBJ1-5; D ambiguous. The length of the CDR3 is 15 residues. Trimming left V 2 bases short and J 6 bases short, with 14 bases between. Germline V gene data show CDR1 as LGHNA and CDR2 as YNFKEQ. In nucleotides, the CDR3 is TGTGCCAGCAGCCAAATGTGGGCAGGCAGTCAGCCCCAGCATTTT. Protein: CASSQMWAGSQPQHF.

J is TRBJ2-5 and V is TRBV6-5; possible D gene TRBD1, 5 bases. V was shortened by 7 bases and J by 0 bases, with 15 bases between the two germline ends. CDR3 length: 15 residues. Per germline, CDR1 MNHEY and CDR2 SVGAGI. CDR3 in amino acids: CASNLGVLYQETQYF. CDR3 bases: TGTGCCAGCAATCTAGGGGTCTTGTACCAAGAGACCCAGTACTTC.

This clonotype appeared a few times. The chain recombines TRBV21-1 with TRBJ2-3. TRBV21-1 is deemed a pseudogene. The CDR3 sequence is 13 residues long. This CDR3 is CASSKTVTDTQYF. CDR3 coding DNA: TGTGCCAGCAGCAAAACTGTGACAGATACGCAGTATTTT.

This clonotype was recorded many times. CDR3 sequence (DNA): TGCGCCAGCAGCTCGGGACAGGTCTTTGACTACGAGCAGTACTTC. It is translated as CASSSGQVFDYEQYF. The chain is built from TRBV5-1 and TRBJ2-7; 8 positions match TRBD1. Germline-derived CDR1 and CDR2 are SGHRS and YFSETQ. Unmatched junction bases numbered 8, after V lost 3 bases and J lost 3 bases. This CDR3 region has 15 residues. Combining the CDR3 with reference TRBV5-1 and TRBJ2-7 gives the whole variable domain KAGVTQTPRYLIKTRGQQVTLSCSPISGHRSVSWYQQTPGQGLQFLFEYFSETQRNKGNFPGRFSGRQFSNSRSEMNVSTLELGDSALYLCASSSGQVFDYEQYFGPGTRLTVT.

The chain carries TRBV18 and TRBJ1-2, with a tentative D call TRBD1 (5 bases). CDR3 size: 14 residues. CDR1 is KGHSH and CDR2 is LQKENI in the germline V gene. Trimming took off 0 bases at V and 3 bases at J, with 8 bases between the two ends. CDR3 nucleotide sequence: TGTGCCAGCTCACCACCTGTAGGGGACTATGGCTACACCTTC. Translated, it gives CASSPPVGDYGYTF.

This clonotype occurred many times. This sequence joins TRBV11-2 and TRBJ2-7, with 9 bases matching TRBD2. CDR1 and CDR2 (germline): SGHAT, FQNNGV. There are 16 residues in the CDR3. The J segment lost 6 bases and the V segment lost 1 base, leaving 10 bases of the junction unmatched. DNA for the CDR3: TGTGCCAGCAGCTTAGGGTTAGCGGGGGCCCTACTCGAGCAGTACTTC. This gives the protein CASSLGLAGALLEQYF. The variable domain in full, completed from reference TRBV11-2 and TRBJ2-7, reads EAGVAQSPRYKIIEKRQSVAFWCNPISGHATLYWYQQILGQGPKLLIQFQNNGVVDDSQLPKDRFSAERLKGVDSTLKIQPAKLEDSAVYLCASSLGLAGALLEQYFGPGTRLTVT.